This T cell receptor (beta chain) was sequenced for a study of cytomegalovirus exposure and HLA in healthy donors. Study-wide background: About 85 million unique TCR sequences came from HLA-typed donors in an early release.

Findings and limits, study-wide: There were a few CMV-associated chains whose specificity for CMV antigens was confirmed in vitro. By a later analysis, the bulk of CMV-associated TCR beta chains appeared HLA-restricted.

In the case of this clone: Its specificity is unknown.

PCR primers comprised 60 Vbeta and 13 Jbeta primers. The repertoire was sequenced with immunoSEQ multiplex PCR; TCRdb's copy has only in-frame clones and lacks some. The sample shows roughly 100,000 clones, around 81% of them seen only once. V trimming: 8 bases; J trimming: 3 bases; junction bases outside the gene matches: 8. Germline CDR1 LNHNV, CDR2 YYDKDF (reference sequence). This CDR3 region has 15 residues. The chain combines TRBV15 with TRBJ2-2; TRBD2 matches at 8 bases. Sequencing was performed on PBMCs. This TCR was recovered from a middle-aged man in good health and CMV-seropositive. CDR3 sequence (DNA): TGTGCCACCCACGCGGGGGGCGTCGACACCGGGGAGCTGTTTTTT. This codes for CATHAGGVDTGELFF.